The T cell receptor (beta chain) under discussion was sequenced for a study of cytomegalovirus exposure and HLA in healthy donors. At the level of the study: There were 300 to 400 genotyped donors. Of these, about 81% fell in the genetic ancestry cluster associated with self-reported Caucasian donors.

Amplification used 60 Vbeta primers and 13 Jbeta primers. Assay: immunoSEQ multiplex PCR; the TCRdb copy retains only in-frame clones and omits some. The data contain approximately 50,000 clones, around 81% of them seen just once; the ten biggest clones take up 7.5% to 8.5%. With regard to this clone: As yet, its antigen is unknown.

The germline CDR1 and CDR2 sequences are SGHRS and YFSETQ. The CDR3 sequence is 15 residues long. V dropped 2 bases and J dropped 3; count of bases not matched to a gene: 3. Study-level points and caveats: A link between a missense DCLRE1C variant and TCR beta V- and J-gene trimming emerged from a later analysis. In a later analysis, HLA-C alleles had the fewest associated TCRs, DRB1 alleles the most. When a later analysis was performed, an Asian-associated ancestry cluster reportedly had fewer N-insertions than the approximately 690-donor mean.

Input material: PBMCs. The chain uses TRBV5-1 and TRBJ2-2, with 8 bases lining up with TRBD1. This receptor was taken from a young man in good health and CMV-seropositive. The CDR3 DNA reads as TGCGCCAGCAGCTTTCCGGGACAGGACACCGGGGAGCTGTTTTTT. Its translation is CASSFPGQDTGELFF.